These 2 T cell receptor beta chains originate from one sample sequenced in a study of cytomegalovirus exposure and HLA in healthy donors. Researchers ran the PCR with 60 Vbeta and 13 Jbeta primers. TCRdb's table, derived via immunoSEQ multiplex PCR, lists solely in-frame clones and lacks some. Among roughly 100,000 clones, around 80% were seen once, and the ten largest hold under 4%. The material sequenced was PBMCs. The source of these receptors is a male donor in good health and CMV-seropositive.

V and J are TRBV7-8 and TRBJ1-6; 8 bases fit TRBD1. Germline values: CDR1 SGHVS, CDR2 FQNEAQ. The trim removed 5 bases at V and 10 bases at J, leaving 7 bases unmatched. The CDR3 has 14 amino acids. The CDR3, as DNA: TGTGCCAGCAGCCCCAGACAGGGGTGGTCACCCCTCCACTTT. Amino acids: CASSPRQGWSPLHF.

CDR3 DNA sequence: TGTGCCAGCAGCTTAGGGGCAGACCAAGAGACCCAGTACTTC. Encoded protein: CASSLGADQETQYF. The chain is built from TRBV7-9 and TRBJ2-5; D gene uncertain. V lost 1 base and J lost 0, with 6 bases in between. The CDR3 spans 14 residues. Per the germline V gene, CDR1 is SEHNR and CDR2 is FQNEAQ (reference sequence).